Described below is a single TCR beta chain sequence and its context. The antigen is not known. Donors were ostensibly healthy at sampling, although undocumented immune exposures were probable. This entry is derived from a study of cytomegalovirus exposure and HLA in healthy donors. The CDR3 is made up of 18 amino acids. With V trimmed by 0 bases and J by 2 bases, 8 bases remained unmatched. From germline, CDR1 is LNHDA and CDR2 SQIVND (reference sequence). Study-wide findings and caveats: The number of N-insertions in an Asian-associated ancestry cluster was reportedly below the roughly 660-donor mean in a later analysis.

With 60 Vbeta and 13 Jbeta primers, the PCR was carried out. Source study methods: Around 9.9 million shared chains were among the approximately 76 million unique TCR beta chains that a later analysis counted. The table came from immunoSEQ multiplex PCR; TCRdb's copy has only in-frame clones and leaves some out. That table is the source of V, J and clone size, and D and trimming were worked out from the DNA. Of approximately 70,000 clones listed, roughly 71% are singletons. Sample: PBMCs. This clonotype originated in a woman aged 55-69 years in good health and CMV-seropositive. V gene TRBV19 combines with J gene TRBJ2-3, with 10 bases fitting TRBD2. Here the CDR3 DNA reads TGTGCCAGTAGTATAGATCGGAGAGCGGGGGGGCTCACAGATACGCAGTATTTT. Translating gives CASSIDRRAGGLTDTQYF.